The 25 T cell receptor beta chains below were found in one sample sequenced in a study of cytomegalovirus exposure and HLA in healthy donors. The study ran its PCR with 60 Vbeta and 13 Jbeta primers. Sequencing was performed with immunoSEQ multiplex PCR; in TCRdb, only in-frame clones are kept and a portion is missing. There are about 160,000 clones in the sample; about 85% occur only once, and 2% to 2.5% lies in the top ten. The sample comprised PBMCs. The receptors derive from a man aged 18-30 years in good health and CMV-seropositive.

The rearrangement uses TRBV18 and TRBJ2-1; 13 bases are shared with TRBD2. The CDR3 loop spans 16 amino acids. V shed 3 bases, J shed 3 bases, and the junction held 2 bases outside the gene matches. Germline values: CDR1 KGHSH, CDR2 LQKENI. This chain's CDR3 is CASSPRLAGGYNEQFF. As DNA, the CDR3 is TGTGCCAGCTCACCTAGACTAGCGGGGGGCTACAATGAGCAGTTCTTC.

This rearrangement joins TRBV5-1 to TRBJ2-2, with 9 positions matching TRBD1. The CDR3 totals 15 residues. V shed 2 bases and J 8 bases; nucleotides not matched to a gene: 7. Germline CDR1 SGHRS, CDR2 YFSETQ. The CDR3 sequence: CASSFAGQGMGELFF. The CDR3 DNA sequence: TGCGCCAGCAGCTTTGCTGGACAGGGGATGGGGGAGCTGTTTTTT. The full variable domain, its missing parts supplied by reference TRBV5-1 and TRBJ2-2, is KAGVTQTPRYLIKTRGQQVTLSCSPISGHRSVSWYQQTPGQGLQFLFEYFSETQRNKGNFPGRFSGRQFSNSRSEMNVSTLELGDSALYLCASSFAGQGMGELFFGEGSRLTVL.

This chain connects TRBV15 to TRBJ1-2, with 7 positions matching TRBD1. Germline V gene lookup returns CDR1 LNHNV and CDR2 YYDKDF (reference sequence). With 3 bases clipped from V and 2 bases from J, the junction kept 12 bases outside the gene matches. The CDR3 covers 17 residues. CDR3 in DNA: TGTGCCACCAGCAGCGAAGGGACAGCTCTAGGGAACTATGGCTACACCTTC. Amino acid sequence: CATSSEGTALGNYGYTF.

The genes are TRBV7-8 and TRBJ1-1; no firm D call. Germline CDR1 SGHVS, CDR2 FQNEAQ. The CDR3 length is 12 residues. V was shortened by 5 bases and J by 7 bases, with 11 bases between the two germline ends. CDR3 nucleotide sequence: TGTGCCAGCAGCCAGGCGGGTGTTGAAGCTTTCTTT. Translating gives CASSQAGVEAFF. Drawing the rest from reference TRBV7-8 and TRBJ1-1, the complete variable domain is GAGVSQSPRYKVAKRGQDVALRCDPISGHVSLFWYQQALGQGPEFLTYFQNEAQLDKSGLPSDRFFAERPEGSVSTLKIQRTQQEDSAVYLCASSQAGVEAFFGQGTRLTVV.

The chain couples TRBV10-3 to TRBJ2-3; TRBD1 matches at 7 bases. This CDR3 spans 13 amino acids. V dropped 6 bases and J dropped 3; count of bases not matched to a gene: 3. Germline V gene lookup returns CDR1 ENHRY and CDR2 SYGVKD. The CDR3 DNA reads TGTGCCATCAGCGGACAGGTGACAGATACGCAGTATTTT. This encodes CAISGQVTDTQYF.

This clone was detected only once. V and J are TRBV1 and TRBJ2-7; the DNA was not compared with TRBD2, the D call given in the table. TRBV1 is deemed a pseudogene. This CDR3 is 16 amino acids long. CDR3 DNA sequence: TGCACCAGCAGCCAAGTGGGTTGGGACTTTACCTACGAGCAGTACTTC. Amino acid sequence: CTSSQVGWDFTYEQYF.

This chain connects TRBV6-1 to TRBJ1-3, with no clear D. Trimming cost V 1 base and J 4 bases, with 5 bases left between them. This CDR3 contains 13 residues. Germline V gene lookup returns CDR1 MNHNS and CDR2 SASEGT. DNA of the CDR3: TGTGCCAGCAGTGAAGTTCGGGGAAACACCATATATTTT. Translating it yields CASSEVRGNTIYF.

This clone has a single count. The CDR3, as DNA: TGCGCCAGCAGCCCCCGGGACAGGGGATCCTATCAGCCCCAGCATTTT. Translation: CASSPRDRGSYQPQHF. The J gene is TRBJ1-5, the V gene TRBV4-1, with 10 bases aligning to TRBD1. There are 16 residues in the CDR3. Germline values: CDR1 MGHRA, CDR2 YSYEKL. Losses at the gene ends were 4 bases for V and 5 bases for J; bases not matched to a gene: 8.

This chain connects TRBV25-1 to TRBJ2-1; 9 positions agree with TRBD2. The CDR3 loop spans 17 amino acids. J was trimmed by 5 bases and V by 1 base; bases with no gene match: 9. Per germline, CDR1 MGHDK and CDR2 SYGVNS. The DNA for the CDR3 is TGTGCCAGCAGTGAATGGCAGGGGCGGGGGGGAAACAATGAGCAGTTCTTC. Its protein is CASSEWQGRGGNNEQFF.

This clone has just one count. The chain is built from TRBV11-2 and TRBJ1-2, with a tentative D call TRBD1 (5 bases). This CDR3 spans 13 amino acids. Trimming pared 1 base from V and 8 bases from J, leaving 11 bases between. CDR1 SGHAT and CDR2 FQNNGV come from the germline V gene. In DNA form, the CDR3 reads TGTGCCAGCAGCTTAGTTCCCGGGGGGGGCTACACCTTC. It is translated as CASSLVPGGGYTF.

This sequence joins TRBV9 and TRBJ1-5, with a tentative D call TRBD1 (6 bases). The V and J ends lost 0 bases and 4 bases respectively, with 8 bases between them. CDR3 length: 14 amino acids. Germline V CDR1 and CDR2: SGDLS, YYNGEE. DNA for the CDR3: TGTGCCAGCAGCGTAGAGGGGGTAAATCAGCCCCAGCATTTT. Translation: CASSVEGVNQPQHF.

The rearrangement uses TRBV6-5 and TRBJ1-5; 7 bases align to TRBD1. Germline V lookup: CDR1 MNHEY, CDR2 SVGAGI. V trimming: 4 bases; J trimming: 6 bases; junction bases outside the gene matches: 3. The CDR3 extends over 13 amino acids. CDR3 loop: CASSFTGAQPQHF. The CDR3, as DNA: TGTGCCAGCAGTTTCACAGGGGCTCAGCCCCAGCATTTT.

The rearrangement joins TRBV4-3 to TRBJ1-5, with D perhaps matching TRBD1 (5 bases). Trimming took 0 bases from V and 5 from J, leaving 11 bases between them. The CDR3 covers 15 residues. Germline values: CDR1 LGHNA, CDR2 YSLEER. The CDR3 loop reads CASSQDRRGYQPQHF. CDR3 sequence (DNA): TGCGCCAGCAGCCAAGATAGGAGGGGCTATCAGCCCCAGCATTTT.

This chain joins TRBV19 and TRBJ1-1; TRBD1 matches at 9 bases. Germline CDR1 is LNHDA and CDR2 is SQIVND (reference sequence). With 6 bases clipped from V and 8 bases from J, the junction kept 4 bases outside the gene matches. This CDR3 is built from 12 residues. In DNA form, the CDR3 reads TGTGCCAGTAGACCGGGACAGGGAGAAGCTTTCTTT. Translation gives CASRPGQGEAFF.

The chain combines TRBV7-2 with TRBJ1-3; no clear D. The germline V and J ends were trimmed by 5 bases and 0 bases, with 11 bases remaining between them. CDR1 SGHTA and CDR2 FQGNSA come from the germline V gene. This CDR3 comprises 15 residues. CDR3 residues: CASSLGSRSGNTIYF. The CDR3 bases are TGTGCCAGCAGCCTAGGGAGTCGCTCTGGAAACACCATATATTTT.

This clone showed up just a few times. V gene TRBV5-1 combines with J gene TRBJ2-1; D possibly corresponds to TRBD2 (6 bases). V was trimmed by 4 bases and J by 4 bases, leaving 18 bases between them. CDR3 length equals 16 residues. Germline-derived CDR1 and CDR2 are SGHRS and YFSETQ. The CDR3 reads CASSPGIQRVYNEQFF. CDR3 sequence (DNA): TGCGCCAGCAGCCCGGGTATCCAGCGGGTTTACAATGAGCAGTTCTTC.

Worth noting for this clone: An end of the junction does not agree with germline; a read error may underlie this. The rearrangement links TRBV30 to TRBJ2-6; D might be TRBD1 (5 bases). Germline values: CDR1 GTSNPN, CDR2 SVGIG (reference sequence). The CDR3 length is 20 residues. The CDR3 region is CAWSVLWNRSNYSGANGLTF. In DNA form, the CDR3 reads TGTGCCTGGAGTGTACTTTGGAACAGGTCCAATTACTCTGGGGCCAACGGCCTGACTTTC.

The V call is TRBV18, the J call TRBJ2-3; no reliable D call. The CDR3 contains 18 residues. Trimming removed 0 bases at V and 0 bases at J, with 16 bases between. In germline, CDR1 is KGHSH, CDR2 LQKENI. CDR3 sequence: CASSPPAGRASSTDTQYF. Here the CDR3 DNA reads TGTGCCAGCTCACCACCAGCAGGCCGAGCATCTAGCACAGATACGCAGTATTTT.

V gene TRBV27 combines with J gene TRBJ1-1; D may be TRBD1 (5 bases). V was pared by 6 bases and J by 5 bases, with 16 bases between. Germline values: CDR1 MNHEY, CDR2 SMNVEV (reference sequence). The CDR3 covers 14 residues. The chain's CDR3 is CASRSGGMGTEAFF. The CDR3 DNA sequence: TGTGCCAGCAGATCGGGGGGGATGGGAACTGAAGCTTTCTTT.

The rearrangement joins TRBV7-2 to TRBJ1-6; no firm D call. V was clipped by 8 bases and J by 9 bases, with 20 bases between them. Germline loops: CDR1 SGHTA, CDR2 FQGNSA. The CDR3 consists of 15 residues. This chain's CDR3 is CASGRVEGPGSPLHF. The CDR3 DNA reads TGTGCCAGCGGCCGCGTGGAGGGCCCGGGTTCACCCCTCCACTTT.

This chain joins TRBV7-3 and TRBJ2-2; no firm D call. Germline CDR1 reads SGHTA; CDR2 reads FQGTGA. CDR3 size: 13 residues. The ends were cut back, 5 bases at V and 2 bases at J, with 6 bases in the middle. CDR3 in amino acids: CASSHSNTGELFF. As DNA, the CDR3 is TGTGCCAGCAGCCACTCTAACACCGGGGAGCTGTTTTTT.

This chain uses TRBV1 with TRBJ1-3; whether TRBD1, the table's D call, matches the DNA was not checked. TRBV1 represents a pseudogene. There are 17 residues in the CDR3. DNA for the CDR3: TGCACCAGCAGCTCAGGTGGAGGGGGCGGCTCTGGAAACACCATATATTTT. This gives the protein CTSSSGGGGGSGNTIYF.

The chain combines TRBV29-1 with TRBJ1-1; the D is unclear. Looked up from germline, CDR1 is SQVTM and CDR2 is ANQGSEA. The CDR3 spans 13 residues. V was clipped by 1 base and J by 3 bases, with 9 bases between them. CDR3 nucleotide sequence: TGCAGCGTTGAAGCGCTCGGGGACACTGAAGCTTTCTTT. Translated, it gives CSVEALGDTEAFF.

J is TRBJ2-5 and V is TRBV30; 9 bases map to TRBD2. The CDR3 has 15 residues. The germline gives CDR1 GTSNPN, CDR2 SVGIG (reference sequence). The J segment lost 0 bases and the V segment lost 4 bases, leaving 6 bases of the junction unmatched. CDR3 nucleotides: TGTGCCTGGAAACTAGCGGGCGGGTACCAAGAGACCCAGTACTTC. Encoded protein: CAWKLAGGYQETQYF.

The chain combines TRBV5-8 with TRBJ1-2, with 8 positions matching TRBD1. Per germline, CDR1 SGHTS and CDR2 YDEGEE. This CDR3 contains 14 residues. V gave up 2 bases and J gave up 8 bases; unmatched junction bases: 8. The CDR3 DNA reads TGTGCCAGCAGCTTAACTTGGACAGGGAGCGGCTACACCTTC. The encoded protein is CASSLTWTGSGYTF.